This record concerns one TCR beta chain sequence. Its antigen is not known. One heparinised blood draw averaging approximately 120 mL was given by each donor. Sorted populations all exceeded 95% purity. Germline loops: CDR1 GTSNPN, CDR2 SVGIG (reference sequence). This CDR3 has 13 amino acids. V was clipped by 6 bases and J by 0 bases; unmatched bases: 5. All of the isolated RNA was reverse transcribed, so expressed TCRB transcripts were sequenced. Profiling relied on immunoSEQ multiplex PCR, and the TCRdb table lists in-frame clones only, not all of them. The sample shows about 710,000 clones, over 11% of them seen only once. This record belongs to a study of beta chain features in type 1 diabetes. Broader study findings: PCR might favor shorter templates, but any such skew would affect patients and controls equally. All four CD4+ subsets from Type 1 diabetes patients carried moderately but significantly shorter TCRB CDR3s.

The TCR was taken from a man between 18 and 35 years old with type 1 diabetes. Sequencing input: naive CD4+ T cells from blood. The chain links TRBV30 to TRBJ2-7, with 7 bases that match TRBD1. Written as DNA, the CDR3 is TGTGCCTGCCACAGGGGCCGCTCCTACGAGCAGTACTTC. Protein sequence: CACHRGRSYEQYF.